Each of the 7 T cell receptor beta chains below was sequenced from the same sample in a study of regulatory T cells in long-lasting Graves disease. Libraries of TCR beta came from iRepertoire HTBI primers plus Arm-PCR of CDR3 regions. Using its own MiXCR run on the multiplex PCR reads, TCRdb lists one record per CDR3 protein. The sample comprises about 450,000 distinct CDR3 sequences, approximately 14% of which are singletons, and roughly 15% rests with the top ten. Time point here: newly diagnosed GD, antithyroid drugs for less than 3 months. PBMC-extracted RNA yielded the TCR library. This sample was shared with a second study, whose subject was T cells in Graves' hyperthyroidism and ophthalmopathy.

The input for sequencing was peripheral blood mononuclear cells (PBMCs), taken at new diagnosis, from a patient treated with antithyroid drugs. The receptor set was obtained from a woman between 50 and 59 years old with Graves disease.

This clonotype was counted ten times or more. The chain combines TRBV2 with TRBJ2-7, with D tentatively TRBD1 (7 bases). The V and J ends lost 5 bases and 3 bases respectively, with 20 bases between them. The CDR3 sequence is 16 residues long. Per germline, CDR1 SNHLY and CDR2 FYNNEI. This CDR3 reads CASSQWGGTANYEQYF. CDR3 DNA: TGTGCCAGCAGTCAGTGGGGCGGGACAGCGAACTACGAGCAGTACTTC.

For this clonotype: A read error is possible here, since a much larger clone lies one base away. The chain uses TRBV3-1 and TRBJ2-1, with TRBD2 as a possible D gene (6 bases). Germline CDR1 reads LGHDT; CDR2 reads YNNKEL (reference sequence). This CDR3 has 17 amino acids. The V and J ends lost 6 bases and 1 base respectively, with 19 bases between them. CDR3: CASRRTWGSGSYNEQFF. CDR3 sequence (DNA): TGTGCCAGCAGGCGGACCTGGGGGAGCGGGTCCTACAATGAGCAGTTCTTC.

This clonotype came up many times. The chain carries TRBV13 and TRBJ2-5; tentative D call: TRBD1 (5 bases). Germline-derived CDR1 and CDR2 are PRHDT and FYEKMQ (reference sequence). The CDR3 is made up of 13 amino acids. Trimming left V 3 bases short and J 5 bases short, with 10 bases between. CDR3: CASSFRGLETQYF. CDR3 DNA sequence: TGTGCCAGCAGCTTTAGGGGTTTGGAGACCCAGTACTTC.

The chain recombines TRBV5-1 with TRBJ2-1; no clear D gene. The CDR3 has 13 amino acids. Germline V gives CDR1 SGHRS, CDR2 YFSETQ. Trimming left V 6 bases short and J 2 bases short, with 9 bases between. The CDR3 sequence: CASKASTYNEQFF. The CDR3 nucleotides read TGCGCCAGCAAGGCTAGTACCTACAATGAGCAGTTCTTC.

This clonotype came up many times. The chain links TRBV2 to TRBJ2-7; D is possibly TRBD1 (6 bases). V lost 1 base to trimming and J lost 2 bases, with 9 bases between them. This CDR3 is 14 amino acids long. From germline, CDR1 is SNHLY and CDR2 FYNNEI. CDR3 DNA: TGTGCCAGCAGTGAAGGTGGACAGCCCTACGAGCAGTACTTC. Its translation is CASSEGGQPYEQYF. The full variable domain, its missing parts supplied by reference TRBV2 and TRBJ2-7, is EPEVTQTPSHQVTQMGQEVILRCVPISNHLYFYWYRQILGQKVEFLVSFYNNEISEKSEIFDDQFSVERPDGSNFTLKIRSTKLEDSAMYFCASSEGGQPYEQYFGPGTRLTVT.

This clonotype was seen at least ten times. The chain has TRBV2 and TRBJ1-6; D perhaps matches TRBD1 (5 bases). This CDR3 comprises 15 residues. In germline, CDR1 is SNHLY, CDR2 FYNNEI. V was cut by 5 bases and J by 8 bases, with 16 bases left in between. The CDR3 bases are TGTGCCAGCAGTCGGGCGGGGGGAGTTGATTCACCCCTCCACTTT. Amino acids: CASSRAGGVDSPLHF.

There are a few counts of this clonotype. This chain joins TRBV12-5 and TRBJ1-1; D unresolved. Trimming stripped 2 bases from V and 1 base from J, with 2 bases between. Germline CDR1 and CDR2: LGHNT and FRNRAP. The CDR3 runs 12 residues. The CDR3 DNA reads as TGTGCTAGTGGTTTGTGGAACACTGAAGCTTTCTTT. Encoded protein: CASGLWNTEAFF. Looking up the rest from reference TRBV12-5 and TRBJ1-1 gives the full variable domain: DARVTQTPRHKVTEMGQEVTMRCQPILGHNTVFWYRQTMMQGLELLAYFRNRAPLDDSGMPKDRFSAEMPDATLATLKIQPSEPRDSAVYFCASGLWNTEAFFGQGTRLTVV.